The rows below give T cell receptor beta chains drawn from one sample of a study of blood T cells in healthy people across ages. MiXCR was run by TCRdb on the 5' RACE reads, yielding one entry per CDR3 protein. The table lists over a million distinct CDR3 sequences, 35% to 50% of them singletons. Source material: blood. These receptors were collected from a woman aged 60 to 75 in good health. CDR3s include the opening cysteine and the closing phenylalanine or tryptophan. D genes are given only for firm matches. Where a row states a size, it is once, few, many or the class of an expanded clone; other rows omit it.

j_gene: TRBJ1-2; d_gene: TRBD1; v_gene: TRBV20-1; abundance: once; CDR3nt: TGCAGTGCTAGCTTCCCGACAGGGGGCTATGGCTACACCTTC; CDR3aa: CSASFPTGGYGYTF
j_gene: TRBJ2-1; d_gene: TRBD1; v_gene: TRBV6-6; abundance: -; CDR3nt: TGTGCCAGCAGTGCGACAGGGAATGAGCAGTTCTTC; CDR3aa: CASSATGNEQFF
j_gene: TRBJ2-1; d_gene: TRBD2; v_gene: TRBV12-3/TRBV12-4; abundance: -; CDR3nt: TGTGCCAGCAGAAGACTAGCGGACAATGAGCAGTTCTTC; CDR3aa: CASRRLADNEQFF
j_gene: TRBJ2-1; d_gene: -; v_gene: TRBV7-9; abundance: -; CDR3nt: TGTGCCAGCAGCTTAGCAAAGGCACTCCGGGGCGATGAGCAGTTCTTC; CDR3aa: CASSLAKALRGDEQFF
j_gene: TRBJ2-1; d_gene: TRBD2; v_gene: TRBV3-1; abundance: -; CDR3nt: TGTGCCAGCAGCCAGTCGGGACTAGCGTACAATGAGCAGTTCTTC; CDR3aa: CASSQSGLAYNEQFF
j_gene: TRBJ2-7; d_gene: -; v_gene: TRBV10-3; abundance: -; CDR3nt: TGTGCCATCAGTGAAACCCAACCGGATGAGCAGTACTTC; CDR3aa: CAISETQPDEQYF
j_gene: TRBJ2-7; d_gene: TRBD2; v_gene: TRBV2; abundance: -; CDR3nt: TGTGCCAGCCGCCTAGCGGGATATGAGCAGTACTTC; CDR3aa: CASRLAGYEQYF
j_gene: TRBJ2-7; d_gene: TRBD2; v_gene: TRBV5-1; abundance: -; CDR3nt: TGCGCCAGCAGCTGGACTAGCGGGATCGATGAGCAGTACTTC; CDR3aa: CASSWTSGIDEQYF
j_gene: TRBJ2-5; d_gene: -; v_gene: TRBV2; abundance: many; CDR3nt: TGTGCCAGCAGTGAAGCCCAGAGGTGGACCCAGTACTTC; CDR3aa: CASSEAQRWTQYF
j_gene: TRBJ2-4; d_gene: -; v_gene: TRBV28; abundance: few; CDR3nt: TGTGCCAGCGCCCCTCGAGGGTCCAAAAACATTCAGTACTTC; CDR3aa: CASAPRGSKNIQYF
j_gene: TRBJ2-7; d_gene: -; v_gene: TRBV7-8; abundance: -; CDR3nt: TGTGCCAGCAGCGTTGGGACCTACTACGAGCAGTACTTC; CDR3aa: CASSVGTYYEQYF
j_gene: TRBJ1-5; d_gene: -; v_gene: TRBV6-2/TRBV6-3; abundance: -; CDR3nt: TGTGCCAGTCAGGACAGTTCTAGCAATCAGCCCCAGCATTTT; CDR3aa: CASQDSSSNQPQHF
j_gene: TRBJ2-7; d_gene: TRBD2; v_gene: TRBV5-1; abundance: -; CDR3nt: TGCGCCAGCAGCTTGTGGGGCGGGACTAGCGGGAGAATATCCCACAATGAGCAGTACTTC; CDR3aa: CASSLWGGTSGRISHNEQYF
j_gene: TRBJ2-1; d_gene: -; v_gene: TRBV27; abundance: -; CDR3nt: TGTGCCAGCAGTCCTTCCCCCAGGGTGGGGCAGTTCTTC; CDR3aa: CASSPSPRVGQFF
j_gene: TRBJ2-1; d_gene: TRBD2; v_gene: TRBV20-1; abundance: -; CDR3nt: TGCAGTTCGGCCCAGACTAGCGGGAGGGGTGAGCAGTTCTTC; CDR3aa: CSSAQTSGRGEQFF
j_gene: TRBJ2-5; d_gene: -; v_gene: TRBV6-1; abundance: many; CDR3nt: TGTGCCAGCAGTGAACGAGGGGAGACCCAGTACTTC; CDR3aa: CASSERGETQYF
j_gene: TRBJ2-1; d_gene: -; v_gene: TRBV6-5; abundance: few; CDR3nt: TGTGCCAGCAGGCGTGGGCAGAAGAATGAGCAGTTCTTC; CDR3aa: CASRRGQKNEQFF
j_gene: TRBJ2-3; d_gene: TRBD2; v_gene: TRBV28; abundance: -; CDR3nt: TGTGCGGTCCGACTAGCGGGAGGAGATACGCAGTATTTT; CDR3aa: CAVRLAGGDTQYF
j_gene: TRBJ1-2; d_gene: -; v_gene: TRBV29-1; abundance: -; CDR3nt: TGCAGCGTTGAGGCAGGTACGAACTATGGCTACACCTTC; CDR3aa: CSVEAGTNYGYTF
j_gene: TRBJ2-4; d_gene: -; v_gene: TRBV4-1; abundance: -; CDR3nt: TGCGCCAGCGGCCAAGTGGCCGGGGACATTCAGTACTTC; CDR3aa: CASGQVAGDIQYF
j_gene: TRBJ1-2; d_gene: -; v_gene: TRBV12-5; abundance: -; CDR3nt: TGTGCTAGTGGCCTGGGGTTCGGAGGCTACACCTTC; CDR3aa: CASGLGFGGYTF
j_gene: TRBJ2-7; d_gene: -; v_gene: TRBV4-2; abundance: -; CDR3nt: TGTGCCAGCAGCCAAACCAGCGGAGAAACCTACGAGCAGTACTTC; CDR3aa: CASSQTSGETYEQYF
j_gene: TRBJ2-3; d_gene: -; v_gene: TRBV29-1; abundance: -; CDR3nt: TGCAGCGTTTTCGCAGATACGCAGTATTTT; CDR3aa: CSVFADTQYF
j_gene: TRBJ1-5; d_gene: -; v_gene: TRBV6-4; abundance: -; CDR3nt: TGTGCCAGCAGTACCTCAGACAGTTGCAATCAGCCCCAGCATTTT; CDR3aa: CASSTSDSCNQPQHF
j_gene: TRBJ2-7; d_gene: -; v_gene: TRBV12-3/TRBV12-4; abundance: -; CDR3nt: TGTGCCAGCAGCCCTCTACCGGGACACCCTACAGGCGGGCAGTACTTC; CDR3aa: CASSPLPGHPTGGQYF
j_gene: TRBJ2-4; d_gene: -; v_gene: TRBV20-1; abundance: -; CDR3nt: TGCAGTGCTACCGGGACACAAAACATTCAGTACTTC; CDR3aa: CSATGTQNIQYF
j_gene: TRBJ2-7; d_gene: -; v_gene: TRBV5-1; abundance: -; CDR3nt: TGCGCCAGCAGCTTTCGTCCACACTACGAGCAGTACTTC; CDR3aa: CASSFRPHYEQYF
j_gene: TRBJ2-3; d_gene: TRBD2; v_gene: TRBV7-2; abundance: -; CDR3nt: TGTGCCAGCAGCTTAGAAGCGCGGGAGGGCAGCGCAGATACGCAGTATTTT; CDR3aa: CASSLEAREGSADTQYF
j_gene: TRBJ2-4; d_gene: TRBD2; v_gene: TRBV12-3/TRBV12-4; abundance: few; CDR3nt: TGTGCCAGCAGTCTAGCGGTGTGGGAGCAGTACTTC; CDR3aa: CASSLAVWEQYF
j_gene: TRBJ2-1; d_gene: -; v_gene: TRBV4-1; abundance: -; CDR3nt: TGCGCCAGCAGCCAAGACCCAGGAGGGCCTTATAACAATGAGCAGTTCTTC; CDR3aa: CASSQDPGGPYNNEQFF
j_gene: TRBJ1-1; d_gene: -; v_gene: TRBV20-1; abundance: -; CDR3nt: TGCAGTGCTAGTAGGGGGGGTGGTGAAGCTTTCTTT; CDR3aa: CSASRGGGEAFF
j_gene: TRBJ1-2; d_gene: -; v_gene: TRBV15; abundance: few; CDR3nt: TGTGCCACCAGCAGAGATCTCCCTGGCTACGGCTACACCTTC; CDR3aa: CATSRDLPGYGYTF
j_gene: TRBJ2-5; d_gene: TRBD2; v_gene: TRBV28; abundance: once; CDR3nt: TGTGCCAGCAGTTTAGGGCCTAGCGGAGTCTACAATGAGCAGTACTTC; CDR3aa: CASSLGPSGVYNEQYF
j_gene: TRBJ1-5; d_gene: -; v_gene: TRBV10-1; abundance: few; CDR3nt: TGCGCCAGCGCTGGACAGCAGCCCCAGCATTTT; CDR3aa: CASAGQQPQHF
j_gene: TRBJ2-7; d_gene: TRBD1; v_gene: TRBV11-2; abundance: -; CDR3nt: TGTGCCAGCAGCTTGCACAGGGGCGACGAGCAGTACTTC; CDR3aa: CASSLHRGDEQYF
j_gene: TRBJ2-7; d_gene: TRBD1; v_gene: TRBV11-2; abundance: -; CDR3nt: TGTGCCAGCAGCTCAGGACAGGCGAGCTCCTACGAGCAGTACTTC; CDR3aa: CASSSGQASSYEQYF
j_gene: TRBJ2-5; d_gene: -; v_gene: TRBV5-1; abundance: many; CDR3nt: TGTGCCAGCAGCTTGGGCCAAGAGACCCAGTACTTC; CDR3aa: CASSLGQETQYF
j_gene: TRBJ2-1; d_gene: TRBD1; v_gene: TRBV5-1; abundance: -; CDR3nt: TGCGCCAGCAGCCGTAAAGGGACAGGCAGAAATTCCTACAATGAGCAGTTCTTC; CDR3aa: CASSRKGTGRNSYNEQFF
j_gene: TRBJ2-3; d_gene: TRBD2; v_gene: TRBV7-3; abundance: many; CDR3nt: TGTGCCAGCAGCCCCCGGGGGGGCACAGATACGCAGTATTTT; CDR3aa: CASSPRGGTDTQYF
j_gene: TRBJ1-6; d_gene: -; v_gene: TRBV20-1; abundance: -; CDR3nt: TGCAGTGCTAAGCGGGGGCGCCCAAATTCACCCCTCCACTTT; CDR3aa: CSAKRGRPNSPLHF
j_gene: TRBJ2-7; d_gene: -; v_gene: TRBV21-1; abundance: -; CDR3nt: TGTGCCAGAAGGCGGGGGTACGAGCAGTACTTC; CDR3aa: CARRRGYEQYF
j_gene: TRBJ1-4; d_gene: TRBD1; v_gene: TRBV2; abundance: -; CDR3nt: TGTGCCAGCAGTAAGGACAGGGAACCCAGAAAACTGTTTTTT; CDR3aa: CASSKDREPRKLFF
j_gene: TRBJ1-1; d_gene: -; v_gene: TRBV7-3; abundance: few; CDR3nt: TGTGCCAGCAGCGCCACAGCCATGAACACTGAAGCTTTCTTT; CDR3aa: CASSATAMNTEAFF
j_gene: TRBJ2-1; d_gene: TRBD2; v_gene: TRBV7-9; abundance: few; CDR3nt: TGTGCCAGCAGCTTAGCAAGGACTAGCTGGAATGAGCAGTTCTTC; CDR3aa: CASSLARTSWNEQFF
j_gene: TRBJ2-1; d_gene: TRBD2; v_gene: TRBV5-1; abundance: few; CDR3nt: TGCGCCAGCAGCGAGGGACTAGCGCTCGAGCAGTTCTTC; CDR3aa: CASSEGLALEQFF
j_gene: TRBJ2-1; d_gene: -; v_gene: TRBV20-1; abundance: -; CDR3nt: TGCAGTGCTAGCTACTCAGGGATCTCCTACAATGAGCAGTTCTTC; CDR3aa: CSASYSGISYNEQFF
j_gene: TRBJ1-2; d_gene: -; v_gene: TRBV18; abundance: -; CDR3nt: TGTGCCAGCTCACCACAGGGGGTTCGTGGCTACACCTTC; CDR3aa: CASSPQGVRGYTF
j_gene: TRBJ2-7; d_gene: -; v_gene: TRBV5-1; abundance: -; CDR3nt: TGCGCCAGCAGCTTGGCGGCAGACTACAATGAGCAGTACTTC; CDR3aa: CASSLAADYNEQYF
j_gene: TRBJ2-1; d_gene: -; v_gene: TRBV6-5; abundance: -; CDR3nt: TGTGCCAGCAGTTACTCGGGAGAAAATGAGCAGTTCTTC; CDR3aa: CASSYSGENEQFF